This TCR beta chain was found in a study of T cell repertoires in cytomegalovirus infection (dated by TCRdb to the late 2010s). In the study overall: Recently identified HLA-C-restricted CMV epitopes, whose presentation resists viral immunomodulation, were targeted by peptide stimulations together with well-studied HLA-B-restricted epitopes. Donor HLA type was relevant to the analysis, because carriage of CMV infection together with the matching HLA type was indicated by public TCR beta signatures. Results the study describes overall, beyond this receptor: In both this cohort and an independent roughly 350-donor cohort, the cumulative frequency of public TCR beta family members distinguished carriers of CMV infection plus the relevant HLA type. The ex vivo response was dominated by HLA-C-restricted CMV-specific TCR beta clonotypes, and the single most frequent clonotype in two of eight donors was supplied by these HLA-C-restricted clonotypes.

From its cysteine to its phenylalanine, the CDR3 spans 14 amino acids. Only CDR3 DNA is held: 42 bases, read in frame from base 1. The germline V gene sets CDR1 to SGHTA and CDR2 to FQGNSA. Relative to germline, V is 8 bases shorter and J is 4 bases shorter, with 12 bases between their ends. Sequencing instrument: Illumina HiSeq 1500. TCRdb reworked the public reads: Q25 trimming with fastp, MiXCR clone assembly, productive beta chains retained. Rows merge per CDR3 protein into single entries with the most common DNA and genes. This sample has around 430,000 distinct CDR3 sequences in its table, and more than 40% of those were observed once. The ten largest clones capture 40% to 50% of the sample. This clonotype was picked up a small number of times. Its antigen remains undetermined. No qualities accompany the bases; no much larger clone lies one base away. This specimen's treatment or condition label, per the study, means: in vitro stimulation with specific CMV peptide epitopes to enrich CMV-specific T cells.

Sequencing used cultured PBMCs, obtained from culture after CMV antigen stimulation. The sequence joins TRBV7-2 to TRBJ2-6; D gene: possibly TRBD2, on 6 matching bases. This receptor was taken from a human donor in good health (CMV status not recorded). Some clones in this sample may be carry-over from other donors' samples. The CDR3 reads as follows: CASAREPGANVLTF. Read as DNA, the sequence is TGTGCCAGCGCGCGGGAACCCGGGGCCAACGTCCTGACTTTC. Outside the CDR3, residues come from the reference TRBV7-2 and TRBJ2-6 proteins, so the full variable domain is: GAGVSQSPSNKVTEKGKDVELRCDPISGHTALYWYRQSLGQGLEFLIYFQGNSAPDKSGLPSDRFSAERTGGSVSTLTIQRTQQEDSAVYLCASAREPGANVLTFGAGSRLTVL.